This TCR beta chain was profiled in a study of T-cell memory formation after mild COVID-19. Study-level findings and limits: Mainly CM and EM harbored the contracting CD4+ clones; mainly EMRA harbored the CD8+ ones.

As regards this clonotype: No antigen is known for it.

CDR1 is SGHNT, CDR2 YENEEA, per germline. The germline V and J ends were trimmed by 0 bases and 1 base, with 6 bases remaining between them. The CDR3 has 14 amino acids. A single record per CDR3 protein comes from TCRdb applying MiXCR to the 5' RACE reads. Here the sample spans over 350,000 distinct CDR3 sequences, more than 20% being singletons. The material sequenced was PBMCs or a T cell subset sorted from them (not recorded which). This TCR came from an adult woman who had mild COVID-19 (a few samples of this study predate the infection). Cell type and time point are not known. The chain is built from TRBV11-3 and TRBJ2-5; D remains ambiguous. The CDR3 nucleotides read TGTGCCAGCAGCTTAGATCCAGTCCAAGAGACCCAGTACTTC. This encodes CASSLDPVQETQYF.